The 5 T cell receptor beta chains given below trace back to one sample, sequenced in a study of T cell repertoires and leukemia-associated antigens. TCRdb reanalysed the 5' RACE reads using MiXCR and keeps one entry per CDR3 protein. Of 10,000 to 15,000 distinct CDR3 sequences listed, approximately 39% were seen once; the top ten hold 33%. The antigens these receptors bind are not known. Input material: CD3+ T cells sorted from blood and cultured. These receptors all stem from a female donor in good health.

This clonotype appeared many times. The gene calls are TRBV10-2 and TRBJ2-7, with 10 bases that match TRBD1. With V trimmed by 6 bases and J by 6 bases, 8 bases remained unmatched. From germline, CDR1 is WSHSY and CDR2 SAAADI. This CDR3 region has 14 residues. DNA of the CDR3: TGCGCCAGCAGCCTCGAGACAGGGGGCGGCGAGCAGTACTTC. This translates into CASSLETGGGEQYF.

Only one count was recorded for this clonotype. The chain carries TRBV6-2 or TRBV6-3 and TRBJ2-5; D uncertain. V dropped 1 base and J dropped 5 bases, with 5 bases sitting between them. The CDR3 covers 12 residues. Germline V gene lookup returns CDR1 MNHEY and CDR2 SVGEGT. The CDR3 region is CASSYYDETQYF. CDR3 DNA sequence: TGTGCCAGCAGTTACTACGACGAGACCCAGTACTTC.

This clonotype was seen at least ten times. The chain recombines TRBV12-3 or TRBV12-4 with TRBJ1-2; a weak D match, TRBD1 (6 bases). V lost 8 bases to trimming and J lost 8 bases, with 18 bases between them. CDR3 length: 13 amino acids. CDR3 nucleotide sequence: TGTGCCAGCGGGGTTCGGGGGGGGCGAGGCTACACCTTC. Amino acid sequence: CASGVRGGRGYTF.

This sequence joins TRBV4-1 and TRBJ2-3; no definite D call. Trimming took 1 base from V and 2 from J, leaving 16 bases between them. This CDR3 region has 17 residues. Germline assignment: CDR1 MGHRA and CDR2 YSYEKL. CDR3 loop: CASSQAVYQSPTDTQYF. CDR3 DNA sequence: TGCGCCAGCAGCCAAGCGGTTTATCAATCCCCCACAGATACGCAGTATTTT.

This clonotype was seen just once. DNA for the CDR3: TGTGCCAGCAGGAATCCGGCCCCGGGGAGCATTCAGTACTTC. This gives the protein CASRNPAPGSIQYF. V is TRBV7-2 and J is TRBJ2-4; D is possibly TRBD2 (5 bases). Trimming removed 6 bases at V and 9 bases at J, with 18 bases between. The CDR3 consists of 14 residues. Germline loops: CDR1 SGHTA, CDR2 FQGNSA. Complete variable domain (other parts from reference TRBV7-2 and TRBJ2-4): GAGVSQSPSNKVTEKGKDVELRCDPISGHTALYWYRQSLGQGLEFLIYFQGNSAPDKSGLPSDRFSAERTGGSVSTLTIQRTQQEDSAVYLCASRNPAPGSIQYFGAGTRLSVL.